The sequence of this T cell receptor (beta chain) was determined in a study of regulatory T cells in long-lasting Graves disease. Time point here: newly diagnosed GD, antithyroid drugs for less than 3 months. The TCR library was prepared using RNA isolated from PBMCs. The CDR3 spans 13 residues. The germline V and J ends were trimmed by 6 bases and 2 bases, with 8 bases remaining between them. Germline V gives CDR1 SQVTM, CDR2 ANQGSEA. With iRepertoire HTBI primers and Arm-PCR of CDR3 regions, TCR beta libraries were built. From the multiplex PCR reads, TCRdb called clonotypes with MiXCR, one entry per CDR3 protein. The sample carries 380,000 or so distinct CDR3 sequences, around 16% recorded once. These data were also reused for a study on T cells in Graves' hyperthyroidism and ophthalmopathy.

The source material was peripheral blood mononuclear cells (PBMCs), sampled at new diagnosis, from a patient treated with antithyroid drugs. The V and J genes are TRBV29-1 and TRBJ2-6, with a tentative D call TRBD2 (5 bases). This clonotype was obtained from a woman aged 18-35 years with Graves disease. The CDR3 nucleotides read TGCAGCGTGCCCGGGGCTGGGGCCAACGTCCTGACTTTC. Residues: CSVPGAGANVLTF. The full variable domain, completed using reference TRBV29-1 and TRBJ2-6, is SAVISQKPSRDICQRGTSLTIQCQVDSQVTMMFWYRQQPGQSLTLIATANQGSEATYESGFVIDKFPISRPNLTFSTLTVSNMSPEDSSIYLCSVPGAGANVLTFGAGSRLTVL.